The next 30 T cell receptor beta chains were all read from a single sample in a study of blood T cell repertoires in COVID-19. Clones were sequenced by immunoSEQ multiplex PCR, and TCRdb holds only the in-frame ones, with some missing. The sample has about 140,000 clones, over 75% seen once; the top ten hold 3% to 4%. Sequences were obtained from PBMCs or T cells enriched from blood (not recorded which). All receptors derive from a man over 45 in a cohort exposed to, infected with or recovered from COVID-19 (not recorded which).

The chain has TRBV18 and TRBJ2-3, with TRBD1 identical over 10 bases. The J segment lost 4 bases and the V segment lost 5 bases, leaving 3 bases of the junction unmatched. This CDR3 spans 14 amino acids. Germline assignment: CDR1 KGHSH and CDR2 LQKENI. The CDR3 coding sequence is TGTGCCAGCTCAGCCGGGACAGGGGCAGATACGCAGTATTTT. As protein: CASSAGTGADTQYF.

This clone has a handful of counts. The rearrangement joins TRBV10-1 to TRBJ2-3; 11 bases match TRBD2. The CDR3 is made up of 17 amino acids. Looked up from germline, CDR1 is WNHNN and CDR2 is SYGVQD (reference sequence). J lost 0 bases, V lost 6 bases, and 8 bases had no gene match. For the CDR3, the DNA is TGCGCCAGCAGCCCGGGACTAGCGGTCTCTAGCACAGATACGCAGTATTTT. Protein sequence: CASSPGLAVSSTDTQYF.

The CDR3 protein is CASCESYNEQFF. Written as DNA, the CDR3 is TGTGCCAGCTGTGAGAGCTACAATGAGCAGTTCTTC. This chain connects TRBV28 to TRBJ2-1, with D unclear. The CDR3 length is 12 residues. Trimming removed 8 bases from V and 3 bases from J, with 8 bases in between. In germline, CDR1 is MDHEN, CDR2 SYDVKM.

The CDR3 loop is CASSPTGEINNSPLHF. CDR3 DNA: TGTGCCAGCAGCCCTACAGGGGAAATTAATAATTCACCCCTCCACTTT. The V and J genes are TRBV9 and TRBJ1-6, with 7 bases fitting TRBD1. With V trimmed by 4 bases and J by 5 bases, 9 bases remained unmatched. The CDR3 is 16 residues long. Germline V gene data show CDR1 as SGDLS and CDR2 as YYNGEE.

The CDR3 loop reads CASSPAGLGGRNYYGYTF. CDR3 in DNA: TGTGCCAGCAGTCCGGCGGGGTTAGGCGGCAGGAACTACTATGGCTACACCTTC. The V gene is TRBV27, the J gene TRBJ1-2; D gene unclear. V was clipped by 5 bases and J by 3 bases, with 25 bases between them. The germline CDR1 and CDR2 sequences are MNHEY and SMNVEV (reference sequence). This CDR3 region has 18 residues.

The J gene is TRBJ2-3, the V gene TRBV5-6, with D uncertain. The germline V gene encodes CDR1 SGHDT and CDR2 YYEEEE. V dropped 0 bases and J dropped 4 bases, with 6 bases sitting between them. The CDR3 has 13 amino acids. The DNA for the CDR3 is TGTGCCAGCAGCTTGGGTCCGGCAGATACGCAGTATTTT. The encoded protein is CASSLGPADTQYF.

The J gene is TRBJ1-3, the V gene TRBV29-1, with 8 bases matching TRBD1. With 6 bases clipped from V and 2 bases from J, the junction kept 3 bases outside the gene matches. The CDR3 length is 13 residues. The V gene's germline CDR1 is SQVTM and CDR2 ANQGSEA. CDR3 DNA sequence: TGCAGCGTCACGACAGGGGCTGGAAACACCATATATTTT. Encoded protein: CSVTTGAGNTIYF.

This clone was recorded only once. CDR3 protein: CASSGSSYNEQFF. In DNA, the CDR3 is TGTGCCAGCAGTGGTAGCTCCTACAATGAGCAGTTCTTC. J is TRBJ2-1 and V is TRBV2; D gene ambiguous. This CDR3 has 13 amino acids. V lost 4 bases to trimming and J lost 0 bases, with 4 bases between them. Germline V gives CDR1 SNHLY, CDR2 FYNNEI.

The chain recombines TRBV30 with TRBJ2-5, with a possible D match to TRBD1 (5 bases). V was clipped by 0 bases and J by 3 bases, with 8 bases between them. This CDR3 spans 13 amino acids. Per germline, CDR1 GTSNPN and CDR2 SVGIG (reference sequence). The CDR3 loop is CAWSVDRKETQYF. CDR3 nucleotide sequence: TGTGCCTGGAGTGTAGACAGAAAAGAGACCCAGTACTTC. Supplemented by reference TRBV30 and TRBJ2-5, the full variable domain reads SQTIHQWPATLVQPVGSPLSLECTVEGTSNPNLYWYRQAAGRGLQLLFYSVGIGQISSEVPQNLSASRPQDRQFILSSKKLLLSDSGFYLCAWSVDRKETQYFGPGTRLLVL.

A single count supports this clone. The V call is TRBV5-1, the J call TRBJ2-6; a weak D match, TRBD2 (6 bases). The CDR3 runs 15 residues. In germline, CDR1 is SGHRS, CDR2 YFSETQ. Trimming removed 2 bases at V and 2 bases at J, with 8 bases between. CDR3 bases: TGCGCCAGCAGCTTCGGGGGAGCTGGGGCCAACGTCCTGACTTTC. Its translation is CASSFGGAGANVLTF.

This chain connects TRBV10-3 to TRBJ1-4; D unresolved. Trimming took 4 bases from V and 8 from J, leaving 8 bases between them. Germline V gives CDR1 ENHRY, CDR2 SYGVKD. The CDR3 runs to 12 residues. The DNA for the CDR3 is TGTGCCATCAGTGCTATGCGAGAAAAACTGTTTTTT. Its translation: CAISAMREKLFF.

The chain is built from TRBV18 and TRBJ1-1, with unresolved D. The CDR3 consists of 14 residues. The germline V gene encodes CDR1 KGHSH and CDR2 LQKENI. V was pared by 2 bases and J by 2 bases, with 9 bases between. For the CDR3, the DNA is TGTGCCAGCTCACCATCAACAAGTAACACTGAAGCTTTCTTT. Its translation is CASSPSTSNTEAFF.

This rearrangement joins TRBV19 to TRBJ2-2; D is undetermined. The germline gives CDR1 LNHDA, CDR2 SQIVND (reference sequence). The CDR3 runs 14 residues. V dropped 3 bases and J dropped 3 bases, with 8 bases sitting between them. The CDR3 sequence: CASSIGQYTGELFF. The CDR3, as DNA: TGTGCCAGTAGTATTGGCCAGTACACCGGGGAGCTGTTTTTT.

V and J are TRBV12-5 and TRBJ2-5; D not resolved. This CDR3 has 13 amino acids. Trimming took off 2 bases at V and 7 bases at J, with 11 bases between the two ends. The germline V gene encodes CDR1 LGHNT and CDR2 FRNRAP. This CDR3 is CASGLLGDGTQYF. DNA for the CDR3: TGTGCTAGTGGTTTGTTAGGAGACGGGACCCAGTACTTC.

CDR3 region: CASGTARNTEAFF. CDR3 DNA: TGTGCCAGCGGGACAGCTCGAAACACTGAAGCTTTCTTT. The chain is built from TRBV2 and TRBJ1-1; 7 bases agree with TRBD1. The CDR3 has 13 residues. V was clipped by 8 bases and J by 2 bases; unmatched bases: 5. Germline V gene lookup returns CDR1 SNHLY and CDR2 FYNNEI.

This rearrangement joins TRBV7-9 to TRBJ2-7; 8 bases are a match to TRBD2. This CDR3 is built from 17 residues. Per the germline V gene, CDR1 is SEHNR and CDR2 is FQNEAQ (reference sequence). The V gene end was trimmed by 5 bases and the J gene end by 3 bases; junction bases not matched to a gene: 15. CDR3 in amino acids: CASSPRRGSGAHYEQYF. The CDR3 region has the DNA TGTGCCAGCAGCCCCCGTCGTGGTAGCGGGGCCCACTACGAGCAGTACTTC.

The V gene is TRBV2, the J gene TRBJ2-1; tentative D call: TRBD2 (6 bases). The V end lost 8 bases, the J end lost 0 bases, and 14 bases lay between the germline ends. This CDR3 comprises 15 residues. Looked up from germline, CDR1 is SNHLY and CDR2 is FYNNEI. CDR3: CASPDGGSSYNEQFF. The CDR3 DNA reads as TGTGCCAGCCCCGATGGGGGGAGCTCCTACAATGAGCAGTTCTTC.

J is TRBJ2-6 and V is TRBV7-9; 7 nucleotides match TRBD1. The germline V gene encodes CDR1 SEHNR and CDR2 FQNEAQ (reference sequence). The CDR3 covers 17 residues. V lost 5 bases and J lost 0; bases outside the gene matches: 7. As DNA, the CDR3 is TGTGCCAGCAGCCCCGGGACAGACTACTCTGGGGCCAACGTCCTGACTTTC. This gives the protein CASSPGTDYSGANVLTF.

The V call is TRBV29-1, the J call TRBJ2-7, with TRBD1 identical over 9 bases. CDR1 is SQVTM, CDR2 ANQGSEA, per germline. This CDR3 comprises 11 residues. V was clipped by 7 bases and J by 5 bases; unmatched bases: 3. The CDR3 is CSAGTGNEQYF. The CDR3 DNA reads TGCAGCGCCGGGACAGGGAACGAGCAGTACTTC.

The J gene is TRBJ2-1, the V gene TRBV6-5; 9 nucleotides match TRBD2. In germline, CDR1 is MNHEY, CDR2 SVGAGI. J gave up 7 bases and V 6 bases, and 7 bases lay outside the gene matches. The CDR3 is 14 amino acids. CDR3 DNA sequence: TGTGCCAGCAGACCTAGCGGGATCTGGAATGAGCAGTTCTTC. It encodes CASRPSGIWNEQFF.

J is TRBJ2-1 and V is TRBV9; D not certain. Germline CDR1 and CDR2: SGDLS and YYNGEE. The CDR3 consists of 14 residues. V lost 4 bases, J lost 0 bases, and 8 bases lay in between. In DNA, the CDR3 is TGTGCCAGCAGCCCCAGTATCTCCTACAATGAGCAGTTCTTC. It translates to CASSPSISYNEQFF.

The CDR3 sequence: CASGSERGGNYGYTF. The CDR3 DNA reads TGTGCCAGCGGTTCAGAGCGGGGAGGTAACTATGGCTACACCTTC. The rearrangement joins TRBV27 to TRBJ1-2; the D is unclear. Germline-derived CDR1 and CDR2 are MNHEY and SMNVEV (reference sequence). The V and J ends lost 8 bases and 1 base respectively, with 17 bases between them. CDR3 size: 15 residues.

The chain joins TRBV7-3 to TRBJ2-2; TRBD2 matches at 10 bases. Germline-derived CDR1 and CDR2 are SGHTA and FQGTGA. The J segment lost 8 bases and the V segment lost 6 bases, leaving 12 bases of the junction unmatched. This CDR3 is 16 amino acids long. CDR3 sequence (DNA): TGTGCCAGCAGTCAGGGCAGCGGGAGGGCCAATGGGGAGCTGTTTTTT. It encodes CASSQGSGRANGELFF. Filled out from reference TRBV7-3 and TRBJ2-2, the complete variable domain reads GAGVSQTPSNKVTEKGKYVELRCDPISGHTALYWYRQSLGQGPEFLIYFQGTGAADDSGLPNDRFFAVRPEGSVSTLKIQRTERGDSAVYLCASSQGSGRANGELFFGEGSRLTVL.

The rearrangement joins TRBV5-5 to TRBJ1-1; D is undetermined. Between the trimmed V and J ends, which lost 0 bases and 4 bases, there was a span of 10 bases. Germline loops: CDR1 SGHKS, CDR2 YYEKEE (reference sequence). This CDR3 is built from 14 residues. The CDR3 DNA reads as TGTGCCAGCAGCTTGGACTGGGCGGGCACTGAAGCTTTCTTT. Its protein is CASSLDWAGTEAFF.

The chain couples TRBV7-9 to TRBJ2-4; TRBD1 agrees at 10 bases. Germline lookup yields CDR1 SEHNR and CDR2 FQNEAQ (reference sequence). V lost 4 bases to trimming and J lost 6 bases; unmatched junction nucleotides: 18. The CDR3 loop spans 19 amino acids. The CDR3 sequence: CASSSLGQGNILTANIQYF. The CDR3 DNA reads TGTGCCAGCAGCTCTCTGGGACAGGGGAATATACTGACGGCAAACATTCAGTACTTC. The variable domain in full, with the rest retrieved from reference TRBV7-9 and TRBJ2-4, is DTGVSQNPRHKITKRGQNVTFRCDPISEHNRLYWYRQTLGQGPEFLTYFQNEAQLEKSRLLSDRFSAERPKGSFSTLEIQRTEQGDSAMYLCASSSLGQGNILTANIQYFGAGTRLSVL.

V gene TRBV27 combines with J gene TRBJ2-1; TRBD1 matches 9 bases. This CDR3 contains 15 residues. Germline V gene lookup returns CDR1 MNHEY and CDR2 SMNVEV (reference sequence). Trimming cost V 4 bases and J 5 bases; bases outside gene matches: 6. CDR3 protein: CASSSGTGFHNEQFF. DNA of the CDR3: TGTGCCAGCAGTTCCGGGACAGGGTTTCACAATGAGCAGTTCTTC.

CDR3 in amino acids: CASMSGTGVSQPQHF. CDR3 DNA sequence: TGTGCCAGCATGTCCGGGACAGGGGTAAGCCAGCCCCAGCATTTT. This chain connects TRBV6-5 to TRBJ1-5; 10 bases are shared with TRBD1. The CDR3 is 15 amino acids. In germline, CDR1 is MNHEY, CDR2 SVGAGI. V lost 7 bases and J lost 7; bases outside the gene matches: 10.

The chain employs TRBV23-1 and TRBJ2-7; no clear D. TRBV23-1 is identified as an open reading frame with a role that is uncertain. Trimming removed 5 bases from V and 1 base from J, with 15 bases in between. The CDR3 length is 15 residues. CDR3 DNA: TGCGCCAGCAGTTGGCCGGAGCCATCTTCCTACGAGCAGTACTTC. This codes for CASSWPEPSSYEQYF.

The V call is TRBV18, the J call TRBJ2-7; no reliable D call. The CDR3 sequence is 15 residues long. CDR1 and CDR2 from the germline V gene are KGHSH and LQKENI. The germline V and J ends were trimmed by 3 bases and 4 bases, with 16 bases remaining between them. The CDR3 loop is CASSPASQSGYEQYF. As DNA, the CDR3 is TGTGCCAGCTCACCGGCTTCACAGAGTGGGTACGAGCAGTACTTC.

The CDR3 loop reads CASSTRTSGIDTQYF. The CDR3 nucleotides read TGTGCCAGCAGTACCAGGACTAGCGGGATTGATACGCAGTATTTT. The V and J genes are TRBV7-2 and TRBJ2-3, with 12 bases aligning to TRBD2. Germline CDR1 and CDR2: SGHTA and FQGNSA. The CDR3 spans 15 residues. V gave up 6 bases and J gave up 6 bases; unmatched junction bases: 7.